This T cell receptor beta chain was recorded in a study of T cells in Graves' hyperthyroidism and ophthalmopathy. The wider study: Peripheral blood was acquired at first diagnosis, ahead of any therapy whatsoever.

The table lists this clonotype with many counts. Its antigen remains unknown. RNA transcripts provided the source from which TCR beta CDR3 regions were amplified. Carried out on the TCR CDR3, a first-round RT-PCR used the HTBI primer set. MiXCR, run by TCRdb on the multiplex PCR reads, gives a single entry per CDR3 protein. The data hold 360,000 or so distinct CDR3 sequences, with 18% observed a single time. CDR1 and CDR2 from the germline V gene are SNHLY and FYNNEI. The CDR3 runs to 15 residues. Trimming cost V 8 bases and J 0 bases, with 13 bases left between them. Whole-study findings and limits: Blood also carried most thyroid clonotypes expanded above 0.001.

Sequencing was done on a sample of blood. This TCR was recovered from a woman aged 40 to 49 with Graves' ophthalmopathy. The V and J genes are TRBV2 and TRBJ2-2; D may be TRBD1 or TRBD2 (5 bases each). The chain's CDR3 is CASGDGPANTGELFF. Here the CDR3 DNA reads TGTGCCAGCGGGGACGGGCCGGCGAACACCGGGGAGCTGTTTTTT.